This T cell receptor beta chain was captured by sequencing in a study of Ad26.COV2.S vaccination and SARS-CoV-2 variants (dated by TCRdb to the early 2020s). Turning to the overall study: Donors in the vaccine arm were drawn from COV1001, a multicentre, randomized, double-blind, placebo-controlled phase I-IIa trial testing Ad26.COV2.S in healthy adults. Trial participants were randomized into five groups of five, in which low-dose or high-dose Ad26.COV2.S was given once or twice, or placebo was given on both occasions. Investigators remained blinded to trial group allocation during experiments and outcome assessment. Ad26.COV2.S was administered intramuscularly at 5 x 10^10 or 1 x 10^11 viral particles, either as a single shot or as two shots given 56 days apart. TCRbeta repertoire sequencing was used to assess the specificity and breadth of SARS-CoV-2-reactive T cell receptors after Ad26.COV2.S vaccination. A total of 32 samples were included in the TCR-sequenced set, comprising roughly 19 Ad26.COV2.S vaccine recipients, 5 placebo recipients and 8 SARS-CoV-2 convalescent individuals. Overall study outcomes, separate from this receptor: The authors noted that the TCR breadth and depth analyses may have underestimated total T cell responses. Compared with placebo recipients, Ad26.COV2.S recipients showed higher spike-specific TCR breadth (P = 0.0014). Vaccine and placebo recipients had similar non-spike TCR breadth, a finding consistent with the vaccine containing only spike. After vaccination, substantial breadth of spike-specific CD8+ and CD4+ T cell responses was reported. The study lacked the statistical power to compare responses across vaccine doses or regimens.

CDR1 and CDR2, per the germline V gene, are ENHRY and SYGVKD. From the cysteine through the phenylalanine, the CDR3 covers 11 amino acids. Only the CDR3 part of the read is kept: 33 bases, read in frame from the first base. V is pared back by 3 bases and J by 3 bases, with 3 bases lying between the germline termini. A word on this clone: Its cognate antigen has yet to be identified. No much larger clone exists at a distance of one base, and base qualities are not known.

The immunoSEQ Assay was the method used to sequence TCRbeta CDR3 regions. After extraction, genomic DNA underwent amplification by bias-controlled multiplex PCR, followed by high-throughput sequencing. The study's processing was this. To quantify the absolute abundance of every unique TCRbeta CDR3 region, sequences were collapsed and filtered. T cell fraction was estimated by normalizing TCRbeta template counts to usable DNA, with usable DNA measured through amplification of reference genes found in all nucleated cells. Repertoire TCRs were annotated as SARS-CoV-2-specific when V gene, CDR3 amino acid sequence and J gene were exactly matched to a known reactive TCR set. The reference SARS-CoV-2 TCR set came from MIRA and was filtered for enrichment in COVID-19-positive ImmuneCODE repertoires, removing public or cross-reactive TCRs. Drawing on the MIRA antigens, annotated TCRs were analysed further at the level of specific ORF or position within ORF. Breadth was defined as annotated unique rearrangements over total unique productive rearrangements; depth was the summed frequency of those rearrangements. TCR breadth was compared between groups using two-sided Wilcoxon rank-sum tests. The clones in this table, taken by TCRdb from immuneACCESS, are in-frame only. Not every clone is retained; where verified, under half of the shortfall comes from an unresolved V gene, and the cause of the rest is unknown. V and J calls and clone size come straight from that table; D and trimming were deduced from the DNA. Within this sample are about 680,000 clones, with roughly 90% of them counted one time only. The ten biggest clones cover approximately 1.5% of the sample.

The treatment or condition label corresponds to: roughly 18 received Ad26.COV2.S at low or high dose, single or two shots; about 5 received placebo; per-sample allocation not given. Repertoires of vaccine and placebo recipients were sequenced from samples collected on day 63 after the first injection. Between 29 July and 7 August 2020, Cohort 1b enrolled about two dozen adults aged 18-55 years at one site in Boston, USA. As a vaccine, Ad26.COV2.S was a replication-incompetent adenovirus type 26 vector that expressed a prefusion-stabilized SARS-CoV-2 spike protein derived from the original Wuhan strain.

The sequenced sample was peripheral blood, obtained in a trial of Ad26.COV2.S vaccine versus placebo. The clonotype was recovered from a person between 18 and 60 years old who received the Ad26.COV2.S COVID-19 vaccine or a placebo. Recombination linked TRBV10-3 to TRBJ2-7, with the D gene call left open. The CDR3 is CAISDFYEQYF. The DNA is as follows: TGTGCCATCAGTGACTTCTACGAGCAGTACTTC.